This is a list of T cell receptor beta chains from one sample in a study of blood T cells in healthy people across ages. TCRdb reprocessed the 5' RACE reads with MiXCR, giving one entry per CDR3 protein. This table holds under 2 million distinct CDR3 sequences, around 35% found once. Sequenced material: blood. These receptors originate from a woman aged 25 to 45 in good health. The CDR3 runs from the conserved cysteine through the conserved F or W. Fields, in order: J gene, clone size, D gene, V gene, CDR3 DNA, CDR3 protein. A D gene is named only where the DNA matches it firmly. The size of a clone is reported for some rows only, either as once, few or many, or as a class for expanded clones.

J gene: TRBJ2-5; clone size: many; D gene: NA; V gene: TRBV29-1; CDR3 DNA: TGCAGCGTCGCCGAGGGGGGGGAGACCCAGTACTTC; CDR3 protein: CSVAEGGETQYF
J gene: TRBJ2-5; clone size: few; D gene: TRBD2; V gene: TRBV9; CDR3 DNA: TGTGCCAGCAGCGCCGACGGGACTAGCGGGAGGGTGGACGAGACCCAGTACTTC; CDR3 protein: CASSADGTSGRVDETQYF
J gene: TRBJ1-5; clone size: NA; D gene: NA; V gene: TRBV28; CDR3 DNA: TGTGCCAGCACCCCCGGACAGTGGGATCAGCCCCAGCATTTT; CDR3 protein: CASTPGQWDQPQHF
J gene: TRBJ2-4; clone size: NA; D gene: TRBD2; V gene: TRBV7-2; CDR3 DNA: TGTGCCAGCAGCCGCGGGAGGGCACGAGCCAAAAACATTCAGTACTTC; CDR3 protein: CASSRGRARAKNIQYF
J gene: TRBJ2-7; clone size: NA; D gene: NA; V gene: TRBV20-1; CDR3 DNA: TGCAGTGCTAGAGATCCGGGAGAGGGGCGGTACGGGCAGTACTTC; CDR3 protein: CSARDPGEGRYGQYF
J gene: TRBJ2-7; clone size: NA; D gene: TRBD1; V gene: TRBV9; CDR3 DNA: TGTGCCAGCAGCGTAGAGGACAGGGCGTCCTACGAGCAGTACTTC; CDR3 protein: CASSVEDRASYEQYF
J gene: TRBJ2-7; clone size: NA; D gene: NA; V gene: TRBV6-1; CDR3 DNA: TGTGCCAGCAGTGAAGAGTATGGCGGATACGAGCAGTACTTC; CDR3 protein: CASSEEYGGYEQYF
J gene: TRBJ2-2; clone size: NA; D gene: NA; V gene: TRBV5-1; CDR3 DNA: TGCGCCAGCAGCCTGGGAATGGACACCGGGGAGCTGTTTTTT; CDR3 protein: CASSLGMDTGELFF
J gene: TRBJ2-7; clone size: few; D gene: TRBD2; V gene: TRBV27; CDR3 DNA: TGTGCCAGCAGGGGGACTAGCGGGACCTACGAGCAGTACTTC; CDR3 protein: CASRGTSGTYEQYF
J gene: TRBJ2-7; clone size: many; D gene: NA; V gene: TRBV27; CDR3 DNA: TGTGCCAGCAGTGTTCAGGTGACCTACGAGCAGTACTTC; CDR3 protein: CASSVQVTYEQYF
J gene: TRBJ2-7; clone size: few; D gene: TRBD2; V gene: TRBV6-5; CDR3 DNA: TGTGCCAGCAGCCGCCGACGACTAGCGGGAGAGGGGGAGCAGTACTTC; CDR3 protein: CASSRRRLAGEGEQYF
J gene: TRBJ2-7; clone size: many; D gene: NA; V gene: TRBV28; CDR3 DNA: TGTGCCAGCAGTTTCCACGAGCAGTACTTC; CDR3 protein: CASSFHEQYF
J gene: TRBJ2-1; clone size: NA; D gene: NA; V gene: TRBV7-3; CDR3 DNA: TGTACCAGCAGCTTGGACCGGTACGGGTATGAGCAGTTCTTC; CDR3 protein: CTSSLDRYGYEQFF
J gene: TRBJ1-6; clone size: NA; D gene: NA; V gene: TRBV5-1; CDR3 DNA: TGCGCCAGCAGCTTGGAGGGTAATGATTCACCCCTCCACTTT; CDR3 protein: CASSLEGNDSPLHF
J gene: TRBJ2-7; clone size: NA; D gene: NA; V gene: TRBV28; CDR3 DNA: TGTGCCAGCAGTGCTGACCCGGTTGGGGCCACTGGCTACGAGCAGTACTTC; CDR3 protein: CASSADPVGATGYEQYF
J gene: TRBJ1-2; clone size: NA; D gene: NA; V gene: TRBV29-1; CDR3 DNA: TGCAGCGTTGTGTGGCAGGGAAGTACGAGTGGCTACACCTTC; CDR3 protein: CSVVWQGSTSGYTF
J gene: TRBJ2-5; clone size: many; D gene: TRBD2; V gene: TRBV4-1; CDR3 DNA: TGCGCCAGCAGCCAAGTCGGGAGGTCCCAAGAGACCCAGTACTTC; CDR3 protein: CASSQVGRSQETQYF
J gene: TRBJ2-7; clone size: few; D gene: TRBD2; V gene: TRBV6-5; CDR3 DNA: TGTGCCAGCAAGCCGACTAGCGGGAGGGAATACGAGCAGTACTTC; CDR3 protein: CASKPTSGREYEQYF
J gene: TRBJ2-7; clone size: few; D gene: NA; V gene: TRBV20-1; CDR3 DNA: TGCAGTGCACAACAGCTCTACGAGCAGTACTTC; CDR3 protein: CSAQQLYEQYF
J gene: TRBJ2-1; clone size: few; D gene: TRBD2; V gene: TRBV6-5; CDR3 DNA: TGTGCCAGCAGGGGACTAGCGTTCAATGAGCAGTTCTTC; CDR3 protein: CASRGLAFNEQFF
J gene: TRBJ2-7; clone size: few; D gene: TRBD1; V gene: TRBV25-1; CDR3 DNA: TGTGCCAGCAGCCCTGGGTGGGACAGGGGTTTTTCCTACGAGCAGTACTTC; CDR3 protein: CASSPGWDRGFSYEQYF
J gene: TRBJ1-2; clone size: few; D gene: NA; V gene: TRBV11-2; CDR3 DNA: TGTGCCAGCAGCTTAGATCCGGGGAGGGTCTATGGCTACACCTTC; CDR3 protein: CASSLDPGRVYGYTF
J gene: TRBJ2-5; clone size: NA; D gene: TRBD1; V gene: TRBV30; CDR3 DNA: TGTGCCTGGCTCGAGGACAGGCAAGAGACCCAGTACTTC; CDR3 protein: CAWLEDRQETQYF
J gene: TRBJ2-1; clone size: NA; D gene: TRBD2; V gene: TRBV6-1; CDR3 DNA: TGTGCCAGCAGTGAAGCCGGGACTAGCGGGGGCAAACGGGGCTTC; CDR3 protein: CASSEAGTSGGKRGF
J gene: TRBJ1-1; clone size: few; D gene: NA; V gene: TRBV27; CDR3 DNA: TGTGCCAGCAGACGGACGGGGGAGGGAACTGAAGCTTTCTTT; CDR3 protein: CASRRTGEGTEAFF